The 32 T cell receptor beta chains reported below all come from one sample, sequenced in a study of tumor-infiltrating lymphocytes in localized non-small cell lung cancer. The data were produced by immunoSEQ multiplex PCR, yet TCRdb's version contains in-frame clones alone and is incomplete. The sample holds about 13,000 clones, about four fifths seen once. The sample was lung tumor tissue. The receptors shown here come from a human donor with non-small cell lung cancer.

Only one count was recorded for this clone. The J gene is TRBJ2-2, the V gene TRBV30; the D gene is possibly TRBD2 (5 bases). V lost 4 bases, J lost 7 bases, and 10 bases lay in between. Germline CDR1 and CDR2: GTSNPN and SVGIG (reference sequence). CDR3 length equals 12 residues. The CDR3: CAWNEGIGELFF. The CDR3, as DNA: TGTGCCTGGAACGAGGGAATCGGGGAGCTGTTTTTT.

The CDR3: CASSLDRGFQQYF. Here the CDR3 DNA reads TGCGCCAGCAGCTTGGACAGGGGATTTCAGCAGTACTTC. The V and J genes are TRBV5-1 and TRBJ2-7, with 7 bases aligning to TRBD1. This CDR3 has 13 residues. The germline gives CDR1 SGHRS, CDR2 YFSETQ. J gave up 8 bases and V 0 bases, and 5 bases lay outside the gene matches.

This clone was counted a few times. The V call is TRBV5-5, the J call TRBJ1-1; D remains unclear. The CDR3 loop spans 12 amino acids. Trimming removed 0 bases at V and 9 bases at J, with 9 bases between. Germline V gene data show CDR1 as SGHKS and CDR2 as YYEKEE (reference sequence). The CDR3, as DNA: TGTGCCAGCAGCTTGGACGGAAGGCAAGCTTTCTTT. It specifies CASSLDGRQAFF.

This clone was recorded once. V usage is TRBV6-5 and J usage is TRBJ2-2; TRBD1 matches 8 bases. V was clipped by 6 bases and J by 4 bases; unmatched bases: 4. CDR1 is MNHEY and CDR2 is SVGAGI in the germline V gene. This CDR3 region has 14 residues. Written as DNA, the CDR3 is TGTGCCAGCAGGATTACAGGGGGCACCGGGGAGCTGTTTTTT. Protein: CASRITGGTGELFF.

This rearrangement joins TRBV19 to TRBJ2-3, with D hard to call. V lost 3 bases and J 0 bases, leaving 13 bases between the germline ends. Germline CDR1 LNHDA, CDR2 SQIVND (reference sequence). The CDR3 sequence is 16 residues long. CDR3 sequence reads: CASSMSRRLSTDTQYF. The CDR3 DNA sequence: TGTGCCAGTAGTATGTCTAGGCGCCTTAGCACAGATACGCAGTATTTT. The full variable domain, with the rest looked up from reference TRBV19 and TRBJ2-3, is DGGITQSPKYLFRKEGQNVTLSCEQNLNHDAMYWYRQDPGQGLRLIYYSQIVNDFQKGDIAEGYSVSREKKESFPLTVTSAQKNPTAFYLCASSMSRRLSTDTQYFGPGTRLTVL.

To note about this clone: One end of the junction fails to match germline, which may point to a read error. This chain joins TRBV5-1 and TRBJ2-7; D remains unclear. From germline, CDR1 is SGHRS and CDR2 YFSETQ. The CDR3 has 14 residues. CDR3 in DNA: TGCGCCAGCAGCTTGGATCTAGGGTCTGGCGAGAAGTACTTC. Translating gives CASSLDLGSGEKYF.

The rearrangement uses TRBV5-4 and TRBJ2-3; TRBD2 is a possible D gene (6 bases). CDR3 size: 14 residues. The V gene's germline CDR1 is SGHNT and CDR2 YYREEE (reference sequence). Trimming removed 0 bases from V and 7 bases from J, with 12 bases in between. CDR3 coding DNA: TGTGCCAGCAGCTTGGAGGCGGGGCAATATACGCAGTATTTT. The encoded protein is CASSLEAGQYTQYF.

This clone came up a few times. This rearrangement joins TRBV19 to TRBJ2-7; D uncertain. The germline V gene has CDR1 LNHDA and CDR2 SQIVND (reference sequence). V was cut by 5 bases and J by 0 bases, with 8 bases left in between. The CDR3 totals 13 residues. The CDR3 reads CASSFSNSYEQYF. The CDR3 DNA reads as TGTGCCAGTAGTTTCAGTAACTCCTACGAGCAGTACTTC.

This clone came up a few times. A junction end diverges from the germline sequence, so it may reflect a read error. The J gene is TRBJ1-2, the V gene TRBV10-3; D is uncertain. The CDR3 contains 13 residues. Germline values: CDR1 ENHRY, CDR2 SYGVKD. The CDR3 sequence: CASSDVSQDGYTF. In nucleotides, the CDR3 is TGTGCCAGCAGTGACGTCAGTCAGGATGGCTACACCTTC.

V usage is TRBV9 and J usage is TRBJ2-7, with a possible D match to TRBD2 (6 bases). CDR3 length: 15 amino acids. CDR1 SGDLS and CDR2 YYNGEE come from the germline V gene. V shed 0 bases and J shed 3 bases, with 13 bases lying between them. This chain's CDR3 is CASSVAGGAYYEQYF. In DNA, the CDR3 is TGTGCCAGCAGCGTAGCAGGAGGGGCCTACTACGAGCAGTACTTC.

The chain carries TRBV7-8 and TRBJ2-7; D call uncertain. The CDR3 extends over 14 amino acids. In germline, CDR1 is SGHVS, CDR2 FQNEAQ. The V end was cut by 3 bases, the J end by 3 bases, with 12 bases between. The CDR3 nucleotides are TGTGCCAGCAGCTTGCAGAACGAGGTCTACGAGCAGTACTTC. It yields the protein CASSLQNEVYEQYF.

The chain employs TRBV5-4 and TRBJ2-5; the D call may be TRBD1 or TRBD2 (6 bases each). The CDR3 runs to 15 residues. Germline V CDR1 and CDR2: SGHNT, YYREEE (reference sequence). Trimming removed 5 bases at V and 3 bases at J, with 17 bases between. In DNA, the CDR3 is TGTGCCAGCAGTCAACCGGGGGCAGGGGAAGAGACCCAGTACTTC. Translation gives CASSQPGAGEETQYF.

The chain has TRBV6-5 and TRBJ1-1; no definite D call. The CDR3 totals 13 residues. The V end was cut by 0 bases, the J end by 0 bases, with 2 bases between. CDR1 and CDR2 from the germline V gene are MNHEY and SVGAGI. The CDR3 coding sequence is TGTGCCAGCAGTTACTCTCTGAACACTGAAGCTTTCTTT. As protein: CASSYSLNTEAFF.

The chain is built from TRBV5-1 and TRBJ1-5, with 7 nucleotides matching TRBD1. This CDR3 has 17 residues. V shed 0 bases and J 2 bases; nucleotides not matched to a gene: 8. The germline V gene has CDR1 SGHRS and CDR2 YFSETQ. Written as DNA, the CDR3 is TGCGCCAGCAGCTTGGTTCCCAACGGACAGGGCAATCAGCCCCAGCATTTT. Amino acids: CASSLVPNGQGNQPQHF.

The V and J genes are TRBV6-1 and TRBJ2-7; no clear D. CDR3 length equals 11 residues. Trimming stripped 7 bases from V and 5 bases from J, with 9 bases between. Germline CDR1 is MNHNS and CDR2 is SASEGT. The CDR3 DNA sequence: TGTGCCAGCATCAGCCAACACGAGCAGTACTTC. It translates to CASISQHEQYF.

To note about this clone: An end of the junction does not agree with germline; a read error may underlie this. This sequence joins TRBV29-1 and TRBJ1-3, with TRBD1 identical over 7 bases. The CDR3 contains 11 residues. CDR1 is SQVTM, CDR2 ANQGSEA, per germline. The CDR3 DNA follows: TGCAGCGTTGAAATCGAGACAGGGAGCGATTTT. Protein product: CSVEIETGSDF. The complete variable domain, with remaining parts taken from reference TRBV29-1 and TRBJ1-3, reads SAVISQKPSRDICQRGTSLTIQCQVDSQVTMMFWYRQQPGQSLTLIATANQGSEATYESGFVIDKFPISRPNLTFSTLTVSNMSPEDSSIYLCSVEIETGSDFGEGSWLTVV.

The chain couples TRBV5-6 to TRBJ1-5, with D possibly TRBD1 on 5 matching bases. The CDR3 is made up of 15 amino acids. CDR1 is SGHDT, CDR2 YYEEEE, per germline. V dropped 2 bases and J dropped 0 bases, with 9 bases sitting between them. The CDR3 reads CASSLRQYSNQPQHF. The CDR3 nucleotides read TGTGCCAGCAGCTTAAGACAGTATAGCAATCAGCCCCAGCATTTT. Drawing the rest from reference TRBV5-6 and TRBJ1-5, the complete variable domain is DAGVTQSPTHLIKTRGQQVTLRCSPKSGHDTVSWYQQALGQGPQFIFQYYEEEERQRGNFPDRFSGHQFPNYSSELNVNALLLGDSALYLCASSLRQYSNQPQHFGDGTRLSIL.

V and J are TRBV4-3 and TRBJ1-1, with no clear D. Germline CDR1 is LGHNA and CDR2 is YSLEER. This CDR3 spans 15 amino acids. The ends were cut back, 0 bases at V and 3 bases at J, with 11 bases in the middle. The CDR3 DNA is TGCGCCAGCAGCCAAGATGCTCGGGTGTACACTGAAGCTTTCTTT. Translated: CASSQDARVYTEAFF.

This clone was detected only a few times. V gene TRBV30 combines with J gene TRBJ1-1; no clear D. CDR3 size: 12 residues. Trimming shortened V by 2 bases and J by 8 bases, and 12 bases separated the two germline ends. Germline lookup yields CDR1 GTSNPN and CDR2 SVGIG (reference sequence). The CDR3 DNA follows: TGTGCCTGGAGTTTGAAGGCGTTGGAAGCTTTCTTT. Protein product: CAWSLKALEAFF.

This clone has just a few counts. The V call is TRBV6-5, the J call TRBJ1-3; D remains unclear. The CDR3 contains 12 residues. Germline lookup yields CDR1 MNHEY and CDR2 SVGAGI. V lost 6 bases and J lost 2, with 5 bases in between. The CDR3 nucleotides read TGTGCCAGCAGGCATGCTGGAAACACCATATATTTT. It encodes CASRHAGNTIYF.

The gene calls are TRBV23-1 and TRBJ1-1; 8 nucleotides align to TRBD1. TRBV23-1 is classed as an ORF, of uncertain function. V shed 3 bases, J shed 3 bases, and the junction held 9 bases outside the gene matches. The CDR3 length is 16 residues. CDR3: CASSQQYQGADTEAFF. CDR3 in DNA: TGCGCCAGCAGTCAGCAATATCAGGGGGCGGACACTGAAGCTTTCTTT.

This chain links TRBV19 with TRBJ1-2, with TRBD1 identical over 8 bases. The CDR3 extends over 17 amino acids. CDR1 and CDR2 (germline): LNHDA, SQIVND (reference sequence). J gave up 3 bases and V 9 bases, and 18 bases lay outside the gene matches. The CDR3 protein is CASMPGTGRRGDYGYTF. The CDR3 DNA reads TGTGCCAGCATGCCGGGGACAGGACGCAGAGGCGACTATGGCTACACCTTC.

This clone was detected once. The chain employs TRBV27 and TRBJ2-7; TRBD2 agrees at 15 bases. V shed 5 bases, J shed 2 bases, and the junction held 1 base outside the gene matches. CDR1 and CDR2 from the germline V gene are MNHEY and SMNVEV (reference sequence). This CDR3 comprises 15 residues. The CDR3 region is CASSGLAGGPYEQYF. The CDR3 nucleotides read TGTGCCAGCAGTGGACTAGCGGGAGGGCCCTACGAGCAGTACTTC.

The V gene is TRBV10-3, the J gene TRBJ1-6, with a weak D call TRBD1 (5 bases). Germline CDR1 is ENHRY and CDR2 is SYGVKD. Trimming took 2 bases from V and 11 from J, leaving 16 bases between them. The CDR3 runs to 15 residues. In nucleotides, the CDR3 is TGTGCCATCAGTGAGACAGGAGGCCCGGAGACACCCCTCCACTTT. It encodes CAISETGGPETPLHF.

This chain's CDR3 is CASSFRQGTETQYF. CDR3 sequence (DNA): TGTGCCAGCAGTTTCCGACAGGGAACGGAGACCCAGTACTTC. The chain recombines TRBV28 with TRBJ2-5, with 7 nucleotides matching TRBD1. The CDR3 contains 14 residues. V shed 3 bases, J shed 5 bases, and the junction held 6 bases outside the gene matches. Germline assignment: CDR1 MDHEN and CDR2 SYDVKM.

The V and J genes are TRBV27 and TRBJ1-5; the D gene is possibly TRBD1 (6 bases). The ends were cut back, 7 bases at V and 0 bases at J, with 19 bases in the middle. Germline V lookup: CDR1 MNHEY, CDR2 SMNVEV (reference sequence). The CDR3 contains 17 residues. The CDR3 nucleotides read TGTGCCAGCAAAGGGGGACATTCTCCGTATAGCAATCAGCCCCAGCATTTT. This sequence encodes CASKGGHSPYSNQPQHF.

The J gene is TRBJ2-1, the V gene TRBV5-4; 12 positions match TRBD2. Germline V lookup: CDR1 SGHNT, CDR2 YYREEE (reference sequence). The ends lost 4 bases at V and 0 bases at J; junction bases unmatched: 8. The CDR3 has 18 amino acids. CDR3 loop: CASSPGTSGWSSYNEQFF. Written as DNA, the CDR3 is TGTGCCAGCAGCCCCGGGACTAGCGGGTGGAGCTCCTACAATGAGCAGTTCTTC.

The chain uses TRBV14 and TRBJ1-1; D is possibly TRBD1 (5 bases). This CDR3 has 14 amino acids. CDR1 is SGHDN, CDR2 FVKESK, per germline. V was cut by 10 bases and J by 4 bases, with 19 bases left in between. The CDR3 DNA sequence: TGTGCCACCACGGCGGGGCCGCTGGGCACTGAAGCTTTCTTT. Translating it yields CATTAGPLGTEAFF.

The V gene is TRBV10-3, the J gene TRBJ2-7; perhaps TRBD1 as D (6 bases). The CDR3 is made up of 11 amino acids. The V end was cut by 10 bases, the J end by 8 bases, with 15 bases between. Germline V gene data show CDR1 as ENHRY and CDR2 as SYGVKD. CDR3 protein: CATHGQSQQYF. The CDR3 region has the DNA TGTGCCACCCACGGACAGAGCCAGCAGTACTTC.

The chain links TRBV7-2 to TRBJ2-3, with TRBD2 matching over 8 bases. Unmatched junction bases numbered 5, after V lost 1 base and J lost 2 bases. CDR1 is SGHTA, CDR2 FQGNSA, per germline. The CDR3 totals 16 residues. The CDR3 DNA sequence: TGTGCCAGCAGCTTAGAGGCTAGCGGGTACACAGATACGCAGTATTTT. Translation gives CASSLEASGYTDTQYF.

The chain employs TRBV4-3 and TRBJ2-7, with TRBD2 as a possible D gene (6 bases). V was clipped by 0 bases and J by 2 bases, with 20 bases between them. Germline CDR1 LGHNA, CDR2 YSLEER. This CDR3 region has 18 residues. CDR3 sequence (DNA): TGCGCCAGCAGCCAAGATACAGCCACGGGGACTGGGGCCTACGAGCAGTACTTC. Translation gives CASSQDTATGTGAYEQYF.

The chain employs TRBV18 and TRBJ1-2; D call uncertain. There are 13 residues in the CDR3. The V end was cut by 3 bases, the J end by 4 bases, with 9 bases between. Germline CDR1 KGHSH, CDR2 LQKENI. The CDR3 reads CASSPSNTYGYTF. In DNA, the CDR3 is TGTGCCAGCTCACCCTCAAATACCTATGGCTACACCTTC. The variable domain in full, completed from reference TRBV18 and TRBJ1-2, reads NAGVMQNPRHLVRRRGQEARLRCSPMKGHSHVYWYRQLPEEGLKFMVYLQKENIIDESGMPKERFSAEFPKEGPSILRIQQVVRGDSAAYFCASSPSNTYGYTFGSGTRLTVV.